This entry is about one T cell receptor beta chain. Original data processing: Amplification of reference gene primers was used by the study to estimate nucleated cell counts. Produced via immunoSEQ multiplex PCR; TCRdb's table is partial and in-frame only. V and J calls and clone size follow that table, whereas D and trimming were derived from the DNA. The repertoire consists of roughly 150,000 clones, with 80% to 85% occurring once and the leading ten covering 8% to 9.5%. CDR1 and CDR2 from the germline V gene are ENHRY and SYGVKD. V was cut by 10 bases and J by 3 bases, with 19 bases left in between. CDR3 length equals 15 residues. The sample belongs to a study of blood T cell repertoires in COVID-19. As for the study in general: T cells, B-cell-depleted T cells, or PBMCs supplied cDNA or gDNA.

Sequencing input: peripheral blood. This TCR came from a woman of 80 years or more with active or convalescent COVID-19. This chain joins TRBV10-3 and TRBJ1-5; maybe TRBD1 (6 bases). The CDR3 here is CATQGGGSVNQPQHF. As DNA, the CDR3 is TGTGCCACCCAGGGAGGGGGAAGCGTCAATCAGCCCCAGCATTTT.